The present TCR beta chain was sequenced within a study of early T cells in non-severe SARS-CoV-2 infection. This CDR3 comprises 11 residues. Germline V lookup: CDR1 SQVTM, CDR2 ANQGSEA. With 4 bases removed from V and 7 bases from J, the gap between germline ends came to 10 bases. TCRdb re-derived calls from the 5' RACE reads in MiXCR, one entry per CDR3 protein. The sample lists fewer than 85,000 distinct CDR3 sequences; around an eighth were seen once. Sequenced material: whole blood. J is TRBJ1-1 and V is TRBV29-1, with unresolved D. The source is an adult who was a healthcare worker with PCR-confirmed SARS-CoV-2 infection or an uninfected control (not recorded which). The CDR3 coding sequence is TGCAGCGTTGCCAGTGGATATGAAGCTTTCTTT. Protein: CSVASGYEAFF.